The rows below give T cell receptor beta chains drawn from one sample of a study of radiation and T cells in renal cell carcinoma. Profiling relied on immunoSEQ multiplex PCR, and the TCRdb table lists in-frame clones only, not all of them. The sample lists some 80,000 clones, less than 90% occurring once. The sample consisted of blood, taken from a patient whose treatment included radiotherapy and nephrectomy. Source of these receptors: a woman aged 55-70 years with renal cell carcinoma. Each CDR3 is given with its conserved first and last residue. D genes are given only for firm matches. The size of a clone is reported for some rows only, either as once, few or many, or as a class for expanded clones.

cdr3_aa,cdr3_nt,v_call,clone_size,j_call,d_call
CASSLEGQGSNEQYF,TGTGCCAGCAGCTTGGAGGGACAGGGGTCCAACGAGCAGTACTTC,TRBV5-4,NA,TRBJ2-7,TRBD1
CASSHRGQVGEKLFF,TGTGCCAGCAGCCACAGGGGGCAAGTGGGTGAAAAACTGTTTTTT,TRBV6-5,NA,TRBJ1-4,TRBD1
CASSDRLAGVQNIQYF,TGCGCCAGCAGCGACCGACTAGCGGGAGTTCAAAACATTCAGTACTTC,TRBV5-1,NA,TRBJ2-4,TRBD2
CASRPGSFYEQYF,TGTGCCAGCAGACCAGGGTCCTTCTACGAGCAGTACTTC,TRBV11-2,NA,TRBJ2-7,NA
CASSPPGHSYNEQFF,TGTGCCAGCAGCCCCCCGGGGCACTCCTACAATGAGCAGTTCTTC,TRBV9,NA,TRBJ2-1,NA
CASGAMNTEAFF,TGTGCCAGTGGGGCAATGAACACTGAAGCTTTCTTT,TRBV19,NA,TRBJ1-1,NA
CSAGGNEQFF,TGCAGTGCTGGTGGCAATGAGCAGTTCTTC,TRBV20-1,NA,TRBJ2-1,NA
CASSDHGTGQETQYF,TGTGCCAGCAGTGATCACGGGACAGGCCAAGAGACCCAGTACTTC,TRBV27,few,TRBJ2-5,TRBD1
CASSNRLAGYNEQFF,TGTGCCAGCAGCAACCGACTAGCGGGCTACAATGAGCAGTTCTTC,TRBV9,NA,TRBJ2-1,TRBD2
CASSLQGSASGANVLTF,TGTGCCAGCAGTTTACAGGGGTCTGCCTCTGGGGCCAACGTCCTGACTTTC,TRBV28,NA,TRBJ2-6,NA
CASSLEVGGLEQYF,TGCGCCAGCAGCTTGGAGGTGGGGGGGCTCGAGCAGTACTTC,TRBV5-1,NA,TRBJ2-7,NA
CASSDRQGSGNTIYF,TGCGCCAGCAGCGACCGACAGGGCTCTGGAAACACCATATATTTT,TRBV5-1,NA,TRBJ1-3,TRBD1
CASSLVGPLEAFF,TGTGCCAGCAGCTTAGTTGGTCCCCTTGAAGCTTTCTTT,TRBV7-9,NA,TRBJ1-1,NA
CASSIWGAGAAGEQYF,TGTGCCAGTAGTATATGGGGGGCAGGGGCTGCCGGCGAGCAGTACTTC,TRBV19,NA,TRBJ2-7,NA
CSVVFIRITLAKNIQYF,TGCAGCGTTGTCTTCATCAGGATCACACTAGCCAAAAACATTCAGTACTTC,TRBV29-1,NA,TRBJ2-4,NA
CASSYSPVTNEQFF,TGTGCCAGCAGTTACTCGCCAGTTACCAATGAGCAGTTCTTC,TRBV6-5,NA,TRBJ2-1,NA
CASSETGGQGNEKLFF,TGTGCCAGCAGTGAAACGGGGGGACAGGGTAATGAAAAACTGTTTTTT,TRBV2,NA,TRBJ1-4,TRBD1
CASSLMTGGYTF,TGTGCCAGCAGCCTGATGACAGGTGGCTACACCTTC,TRBV5-6,NA,TRBJ1-2,NA
CASSRNGQGVFGYTF,TGCGCCAGCAGCCGGAACGGACAGGGCGTTTTCGGCTACACCTTC,TRBV5-1,NA,TRBJ1-2,TRBD1
CASSPLGGREQYF,TGTGCCAGCAGCCCCCTGGGCGGGAGGGAGCAGTACTTC,TRBV11-2,NA,TRBJ2-7,TRBD2
CASRDRNNEKLFF,TGTGCCAGCCGGGACAGGAATAATGAAAAACTGTTTTTT,TRBV27,NA,TRBJ1-4,TRBD1
CASSPPDSDEQYF,TGCGCCAGCAGCCCTCCAGACAGTGATGAGCAGTACTTC,TRBV4-1,NA,TRBJ2-7,NA
CASKPGLSNTEAFF,TGTGCCAGCAAACCGGGACTGTCAAACACTGAAGCTTTCTTT,TRBV27,NA,TRBJ1-1,NA
CASSITGGRSGNTIYF,TGTGCCAGCAGCATAACAGGGGGCCGTAGTGGAAACACCATATATTTT,TRBV7-2,NA,TRBJ1-3,TRBD1
CASSNPLDFSDTQYF,TGTGCCAGCAGCAATCCCCTTGACTTCTCAGATACGCAGTATTTT,TRBV5-4,NA,TRBJ2-3,NA
CASSERSTAYNSPLHF,TGTGCCAGCAGCGAGCGTTCGACAGCGTATAATTCACCCCTCCACTTT,TRBV9,once,TRBJ1-6,NA
CASSLGAASTGELFF,TGTGCCAGCAGCTTGGGCGCGGCCTCGACCGGGGAGCTGTTTTTT,TRBV7-6,NA,TRBJ2-2,NA
CASRRISNQPQHF,TGTGCCAGCAGACGGATTAGCAATCAGCCCCAGCATTTT,TRBV6-5,NA,TRBJ1-5,NA
CASIGTSGAGGNAGELFF,TGTGCCAGCATTGGGACTAGCGGAGCGGGGGGTAATGCCGGGGAGCTGTTTTTT,TRBV6-4,NA,TRBJ2-2,TRBD2
CASSFRDPPLRRYF,TGTGCCAGCAGCTTCCGGGACCCACCCCTTAGGAGGTACTTC,TRBV13,NA,TRBJ2-7,NA
CASSPNTSGNTIYF,TGTGCCAGCTCACCAAACACCTCTGGAAACACCATATATTTT,TRBV18,NA,TRBJ1-3,NA
CAISESGQLSGNTIYF,TGTGCCATCAGTGAGTCAGGACAGCTCTCTGGAAACACCATATATTTT,TRBV10-3,NA,TRBJ1-3,NA
CASSLEASGTTYNEQFF,TGTGCCAGCAGCTTAGAGGCTAGCGGGACTACTTACAATGAGCAGTTCTTC,TRBV7-6,NA,TRBJ2-1,TRBD2
CASSRDPGQVEGEQFF,TGTGCCAGCAGCCGGGACCCGGGACAGGTTGAAGGTGAGCAGTTCTTC,TRBV9,NA,TRBJ2-1,TRBD1
CASSPRTGPGNTIYF,TGTGCCAGCAGCCCTCGGACAGGGCCTGGAAACACCATATATTTT,TRBV7-2,once,TRBJ1-3,TRBD1